The clone carrying this T cell receptor (beta chain) was seen only a few times. This sample is part of a study of blood T cell repertoires in COVID-19. This CDR3 spans 15 amino acids. CDR1 is MNHEY and CDR2 is SVGEGT in the germline V gene. Trimming cost V 2 bases and J 1 base; bases outside gene matches: 4. Produced via immunoSEQ multiplex PCR; TCRdb's table is partial and in-frame only. The sample yields roughly 100,000 clones, 80% to 90% seen once. J is TRBJ1-1 and V is TRBV6-2 or TRBV6-3; 7 nucleotides line up with TRBD1. This TCR derives from a man older than 75 with COVID-19, enrolled during active disease. The sample comprised peripheral blood. CDR3 bases: TGTGCCAGCAGTTACGAGGGGGCCCGGAACACTGAAGCTTTCTTT. It specifies CASSYEGARNTEAFF.